Following are 14 T cell receptor beta chains from one sample sequenced in a study of Tregs in tolerant kidney transplant recipients (dated by TCRdb to between 2018 and 2021). Library creation used the immunoSEQ multiplex PCR assay. Imported from immuneACCESS, the table was reduced by TCRdb to in-frame sequences with V and J called. These copies leave out some clones; in studies compared against another copy, an unresolved V gene accounts for under half, and the cause of the remainder is not known. The sample includes 90,000 or so clones, with under 95% observed a single time. Together, the top ten hold about 1.5% of the sample. Transplants used related donors with nonmyeloablative bone marrow transplantation; mixed chimerism was transient in the human trials. Material: CD4+ T cells from blood (PBMCs), obtained 12 months after the transplant. These TCRs come from a human patient who received a combined kidney and bone marrow transplant. Following a transplant, some T lymphocytes may have been derived from the graft donor.

This chain joins TRBV12-5 and TRBJ1-1, with 7 bases aligning to TRBD1. Germline V gives CDR1 LGHNT, CDR2 FRNRAP. V was pared by 4 bases and J by 5 bases, with 10 bases of the junction left unmatched. The CDR3 totals 15 residues. The CDR3 DNA reads TGTGCTAGTGGTTCACAGGGGCCCCGAGGGACTGAAGCTTTCTTT. Amino acid sequence: CASGSQGPRGTEAFF. The whole variable domain, filled in from reference TRBV12-5 and TRBJ1-1, reads DARVTQTPRHKVTEMGQEVTMRCQPILGHNTVFWYRQTMMQGLELLAYFRNRAPLDDSGMPKDRFSAEMPDATLATLKIQPSEPRDSAVYFCASGSQGPRGTEAFFGQGTRLTVV.

The chain carries TRBV7-2 and TRBJ2-2; 9 bases map to TRBD2. V lost 3 bases to trimming and J lost 2 bases; unmatched junction nucleotides: 4. CDR3 length equals 16 residues. Germline values: CDR1 SGHTA, CDR2 FQGNSA. Here the CDR3 reads CASSLGLAPNTGELFF. CDR3 nucleotide sequence: TGTGCCAGCAGCTTGGGACTAGCTCCCAACACCGGGGAGCTGTTTTTT.

J is TRBJ2-5 and V is TRBV15, with D perhaps matching TRBD1 (6 bases). There are 16 residues in the CDR3. Trimming took 3 bases from V and 1 from J, leaving 15 bases between them. Germline V gene lookup returns CDR1 LNHNV and CDR2 YYDKDF (reference sequence). In DNA, the CDR3 is TGTGCCACCAGCAGGATACCCAGGGGAGCCCAAGAGACCCAGTACTTC. Its protein product is CATSRIPRGAQETQYF.

In nucleotides, the CDR3 is TGTGCCAGCAGCCCTGCTTCGCGGGGGCGCAACAACGAGCAGTACTTC. This translates into CASSPASRGRNNEQYF. The rearrangement links TRBV4-2 to TRBJ2-7, with D perhaps matching TRBD2 (7 bases). Trimming cost V 4 bases and J 5 bases, with 21 bases left between them. The CDR3 consists of 16 residues. CDR1 LGHNA and CDR2 YNFKEQ come from the germline V gene.

This rearrangement joins TRBV9 to TRBJ1-5; the D is unclear. The CDR3 has 14 amino acids. V was trimmed by 0 bases and J by 5 bases, leaving 9 bases between them. Germline values: CDR1 SGDLS, CDR2 YYNGEE. For the CDR3, the DNA is TGTGCCAGCAGCGTAGGGGTAGGAGATCAGCCCCAGCATTTT. Translating gives CASSVGVGDQPQHF.

This rearrangement joins TRBV7-9 to TRBJ1-4; possible D gene TRBD1, 5 bases. The CDR3 is 15 amino acids. CDR1 and CDR2 from the germline V gene are SEHNR and FQNEAQ (reference sequence). V was pared by 1 base and J by 8 bases, with 14 bases between. In DNA form, the CDR3 reads TGTGCCAGCAGCTTAGGTGCAGGGAACTCAGAAAAACTGTTTTTT. It codes for CASSLGAGNSEKLFF.

J is TRBJ1-5 and V is TRBV19, with a weak D call TRBD1 (5 bases). The V end lost 3 bases, the J end lost 7 bases, and 10 bases lay between the germline ends. Germline-derived CDR1 and CDR2 are LNHDA and SQIVND (reference sequence). The CDR3 is made up of 13 amino acids. The CDR3, as DNA: TGTGCCAGTAGTATGACAGAGAACCAGCCCCAGCATTTT. It is translated as CASSMTENQPQHF.

In its sample, this clone was seen once. This chain joins TRBV5-1 and TRBJ2-1; possibly TRBD1 for D (6 bases). V lost 2 bases and J lost 2, with 11 bases in between. CDR3 length: 15 residues. Germline loops: CDR1 SGHRS, CDR2 YFSETQ. The CDR3 bases are TGCGCCAGCAGCTTCCGGGACACGGCCTACAATGAGCAGTTCTTC. Its translation is CASSFRDTAYNEQFF. Combining the CDR3 with reference TRBV5-1 and TRBJ2-1 gives the whole variable domain KAGVTQTPRYLIKTRGQQVTLSCSPISGHRSVSWYQQTPGQGLQFLFEYFSETQRNKGNFPGRFSGRQFSNSRSEMNVSTLELGDSALYLCASSFRDTAYNEQFFGPGTRLTVL.

The CDR3 region is CASSVELWSSEQFF. The CDR3 DNA reads TGTGCCAGCAGCGTAGAACTATGGTCTAGTGAGCAGTTCTTC. This chain links TRBV6-4 with TRBJ2-1; D not resolved. The CDR3 has 14 residues. V was clipped by 6 bases and J by 9 bases, with 18 bases between them. CDR1 is MRHNA, CDR2 SNTAGT, per germline.

This chain connects TRBV20-1 to TRBJ1-1; D call uncertain. V was cut by 3 bases and J by 5 bases, with 7 bases left in between. The germline V gene has CDR1 DFQATT and CDR2 SNEGSKA (reference sequence). The CDR3 sequence is 11 residues long. The CDR3 protein is CSASKRTEAFF. The CDR3 DNA reads as TGCAGTGCTAGTAAGCGGACTGAAGCTTTCTTT.

This sequence joins TRBV5-4 and TRBJ2-5; TRBD2 aligns across 8 bases. The CDR3 contains 15 residues. V shed 4 bases, J shed 5 bases, and the junction held 10 bases outside the gene matches. In germline, CDR1 is SGHNT, CDR2 YYREEE (reference sequence). CDR3 in amino acids: CASSIDGTRSETQYF. In DNA form, the CDR3 reads TGTGCCAGCAGCATCGACGGGACTAGAAGCGAGACCCAGTACTTC.

The CDR3 loop reads CASRRTASSGNTIYF. The DNA for the CDR3 is TGTGCCAGTAGGCGGACAGCCAGCTCTGGAAACACCATATATTTT. The rearrangement uses TRBV19 and TRBJ1-3, with D perhaps TRBD1 (6 bases). There are 15 residues in the CDR3. In germline, CDR1 is LNHDA, CDR2 SQIVND (reference sequence). Between the trimmed V and J ends, which lost 6 bases and 0 bases, there was a span of 12 bases.

This chain links TRBV7-9 with TRBJ2-7; D possibly corresponds to TRBD2 (5 bases). CDR1 and CDR2 from the germline V gene are SEHNR and FQNEAQ (reference sequence). CDR3 length: 15 residues. Trimming took off 1 base at V and 6 bases at J, with 16 bases between the two ends. The DNA for the CDR3 is TGTGCCAGCAGCTTAGGAGTAGGTAGCGTGACCGAGCAGTACTTC. Residues: CASSLGVGSVTEQYF.

The rearrangement links TRBV30 to TRBJ2-7; 11 positions agree with TRBD1. The CDR3 extends over 14 amino acids. The germline gives CDR1 GTSNPN, CDR2 SVGIG (reference sequence). V shed 5 bases, J shed 3 bases, and the junction held 6 bases outside the gene matches. As DNA, the CDR3 is TGTGCCTGGGGGCGGGACAGGGGGAACTACGAGCAGTACTTC. It is translated as CAWGRDRGNYEQYF. The full variable domain, in which reference TRBV30 and TRBJ2-7 provide the parts outside the CDR3, is SQTIHQWPATLVQPVGSPLSLECTVEGTSNPNLYWYRQAAGRGLQLLFYSVGIGQISSEVPQNLSASRPQDRQFILSSKKLLLSDSGFYLCAWGRDRGNYEQYFGPGTRLTVT.